This T cell receptor beta chain was sequenced in a study of blood T cell repertoires in COVID-19. The V end was cut by 9 bases, the J end by 4 bases, with 10 bases between. The CDR3 spans 12 residues. Per the germline V gene, CDR1 is MNHEY and CDR2 is SVGAGI. Libraries were prepared by immunoSEQ multiplex PCR; TCRdb keeps only in-frame clonotypes and omits some of them. Altogether 300,000 to 400,000 clones are present, 88% being singletons, with the ten largest covering 0.97%. The rearrangement joins TRBV6-5 to TRBJ1-5; D is uncertain. Source material: PBMCs or T cells enriched from blood (not recorded which). This TCR was recovered from a woman in her twenties or thirties with acute COVID-19. As DNA, the CDR3 is TGTGCCAGTAAGCTTTGGAATCAGCCCCAGCATTTT. Residues: CASKLWNQPQHF.